The T cell receptor beta chain described here comes from a study of T cell clonality in common variable immunodeficiency. Findings and limits, study-wide: Common variable immunodeficiency TCR beta sequences reportedly had fewer deletions and N-nucleotide insertions. Compared with controls, CVID subjects had fewer shared TCRbeta clones. TCRbeta clonality was increased in CVID versus healthy controls.

Looked up from germline, CDR1 is LNHDA and CDR2 is SQIVND (reference sequence). The CDR3 extends over 14 amino acids. Only a few counts were recorded for this clone. Its antigen remains unknown. The observed sequence ends 3 residues before the CDR3 terminus, with the missing tail filled in from the germline J gene. The assay was immunoSEQ multiplex PCR, and TCRdb's table has in-frame clones only and misses some. This sample carries 30,000 to 40,000 clones and no singletons, and about 3.6% goes to the top ten. Source material: peripheral blood mononuclear cells. This chain connects TRBV19 to TRBJ1-1; 7 nucleotides agree with TRBD1. The sequence derives from a person aged 18 to 75 in good health. CDR3 sequence: CASSTGTDYYEAFF. The covered CDR3 bases are TGTGCCAGTAGTACCGGGACAGACTACTACGAG. Combining the CDR3 with reference TRBV19 and TRBJ1-1 gives the whole variable domain DGGITQSPKYLFRKEGQNVTLSCEQNLNHDAMYWYRQDPGQGLRLIYYSQIVNDFQKGDIAEGYSVSREKKESFPLTVTSAQKNPTAFYLCASSTGTDYYEAFFGQGTRLTVV.